The clone carrying this T cell receptor (beta chain) came up many times. The antigen is unknown. The read gets to within 3 residues of the CDR3 end, and the germline J gene fills in the rest. Generated by immunoSEQ multiplex PCR, the TCRdb table keeps only in-frame clones and is missing some. The sample holds tens of thousands of clones, and no clone turns up only once. This specimen belongs to a study of T cell clonality in common variable immunodeficiency. V lost 0 bases and J lost 4; bases outside the gene matches: 2. CDR1 and CDR2 (germline): SGHRS, YFSETQ. This CDR3 contains 14 residues. General study findings and limits: In common variable immunodeficiency, TCR beta chains reportedly carried fewer deletions and N-nucleotide insertions.

The origin of this receptor is a human donor with common variable immunodeficiency. Sequenced: peripheral blood mononuclear cells. The chain has TRBV5-1 and TRBJ1-1; TRBD1 agrees at 8 bases. Here the CDR3 reads CASSLARGPTEAFF. Incomplete CDR3 DNA: TGCGCCAGCAGCTTGGCCAGGGGGCCCACTGAA.